The T cell receptor (beta chain) described here comes from a study of blood T cell repertoires in COVID-19. The wider study: The study drew acute and convalescent COVID-19 samples from the United States, Italy and Spain.

Per the original methods: Scientists estimated how many nucleated cells there were by amplifying reference gene primers. The assay was immunoSEQ multiplex PCR, and TCRdb's table has in-frame clones only and misses some. From that table come the V and J calls and clone size; the DNA was used to work out D and trimming. The repertoire holds nearly 200,000 clones, with approximately 80% as singletons. V gave up 8 bases and J gave up 6 bases, with 19 bases separating them. The CDR3 contains 14 residues. In germline, CDR1 is LNHDA, CDR2 SQIVND (reference sequence). This chain links TRBV19 with TRBJ1-2, with a tentative D call TRBD1 (6 bases). The sequence came from a human donor in a cohort sampled during active COVID-19. Source material: peripheral blood. The CDR3 reads CASFGGAIIDGYTF. The DNA for the CDR3 is TGTGCCAGTTTTGGGGGCGCGATAATTGATGGCTACACCTTC.